Shown below are 28 T cell receptor gamma chains from a single sample sequenced in a study of γδ T cells in repeated Plasmodium falciparum infection (dated by TCRdb to the early 2020s). For bulk TCR repertoire analysis, Vgamma9/Vdelta2+ and Vdelta2-negative gammadelta T cell populations were flow-sorted out of peripheral blood mononuclear cells. Library generation was performed with multiplex PCR. For sequencing, an Illumina MiSeq was employed. TCRdb reran clone calling on the public reads with CATT; rows sharing one DNA sequence were then combined. The sample contains about 5,000 gamma-chain clones, around 3.5% of them found a single time. The leading ten clones occupy about 32% of the sample. The specimen sequenced was gamma-delta T cells from blood. Receptors were obtained from a pool of human donors (malaria-infected and uninfected, not separated).

This clone was seen only a few times. This likely traces to a read error, being one base from a far larger clone. It is unclear where the CDR3 begins or ends on the DNA, so no DNA is shown, and the CDR3 is as TCRdb lists it. This sample also contains other DNA sequences that code for the same CDR3. This CDR3 is CATWDGDFIIRNSLAVEQHLLSQVSIGRIQHF. The V gene is TRGV8; the J gene was not called. The CDR3 spans 32 residues, counting both ends. The germline V gene encodes CDR1 VENAVY and CDR2 YDSYNSRV.

This clone has a count of ten or more. TCRdb lists the protein of a much larger clone for this DNA, which differs at residue 6, so this is likely a read error; the protein given here is translated from the DNA itself. This chain links TRGV9 with TRGJP. The CDR3 sequence is 15 residues long. The V gene's germline CDR1 is GITISATS and CDR2 ISYDGTV (reference sequence). V lost 3 bases, J lost 7 bases, and 3 bases stayed unmatched. The CDR3 DNA sequence: TGTGCCTTGTGGGAGTTTGAGTTGGGCAAAAAAATCAAGGTATTT. It specifies CALWEFELGKKIKVF.

This clone is medium-sized (0.01 to 0.1%) by share. A far larger clone is one base from this, pointing to a likely read error. J is TRGJP and V is TRGV9. CDR3 length equals 15 residues. Germline loops: CDR1 GITISATS, CDR2 ISYDGTV (reference sequence). The CDR3 DNA sequence: TGTGCCTTGTGGGAACAAGAGTTGAGCAAAAAAATCAAGGTATTT. It is translated as CALWEQELSKKIKVF.

In its sample, this clone ranks as medium-sized. The V and J genes are TRGV2 and TRGJ1 or TRGJ2. Germline V gives CDR1 EGSNGY, CDR2 YDSYNSKV. J gave up 3 bases and V 2 bases, and 4 bases lay outside the gene matches. The CDR3 is made up of 13 amino acids. CDR3 sequence: CATWDDLYYKKLF. The CDR3 bases are TGTGCCACCTGGGACGATCTTTATTATAAGAAACTCTTT.

This clone was seen more than once but under ten times. Other nucleotide sequences from this sample produce the same CDR3. The gene calls are TRGV9 and TRGJP. Here the J gene was assigned by germline matching of the DNA, as TCRdb has none. V gave up 0 bases and J gave up 7 bases; unmatched junction bases: 6. In germline, CDR1 is GITISATS, CDR2 ISYDGTV (reference sequence). This CDR3 region has 17 residues. CDR3 loop: CALWEVRLELGKKIKVF. In DNA, the CDR3 is TGTGCCTTGTGGGAGGTGAGGTTGGAGTTGGGCAAAAAAATCAAGGTATTT.

This clone has only a few counts. This DNA translates differently at residue 4 from the TCRdb protein, which is that of a much larger clone; a read error is likely, and the protein shown is the DNA's own translation. The genes are TRGV9 and TRGJ1 or TRGJ2. The J gene is absent in TCRdb and was assigned here via DNA matching to germline. Germline V gene data show CDR1 as GITISATS and CDR2 as ISYDGTV (reference sequence). The CDR3 extends over 14 amino acids. DNA of the CDR3: TGTGCCTTGCGGGAGGTTGGGACTTATTATAAGAAACTCTTT. This codes for CALREVGTYYKKLF.

This clone was detected only a few times. TCRdb records a much larger clone's protein for this DNA, with a difference at residue 14 that likely arises from a read error; the protein given is the translation of the DNA. The chain has TRGV9 and TRGJP. CDR3 length: 16 amino acids. CDR1 is GITISATS, CDR2 ISYDGTV, per germline (reference sequence). The CDR3 nucleotides are TGTGCCTTGTGGGAGGTCATTGAGTTGGGCAAAAAAATCAGGGTATTT. Its translation is CALWEVIELGKKIRVF.

This clone has a handful of counts. TCRdb's protein for this DNA is that of a much larger clone and differs from the translation at residue 15, likely a read error; the protein shown is the DNA translation. V gene TRGV9 was called; the J gene was not. In germline, CDR1 is GITISATS, CDR2 ISYDGTV (reference sequence). The CDR3 has 17 amino acids. This chain's CDR3 is CALWEVRDELGKKIRVF. The CDR3 nucleotides read TGTGCCTTGTGGGAGGTGCGGGATGAGTTGGGCAAAAAAATCAGGGTATTT.

This clone has more than one count but fewer than ten. The chain links TRGV9 to TRGJ1 or TRGJ2. The J gene is not listed in TCRdb, so it was assigned here from a DNA match to germline. There are 11 residues in the CDR3. With V trimmed by 2 bases and J by 9 bases, 4 bases remained unmatched. Germline V gene data show CDR1 as GITISATS and CDR2 as ISYDGTV (reference sequence). The CDR3 DNA reads as TGTGCCTTGTGGGAGGGGCGTAAGAAACTCTTT. It specifies CALWEGRKKLF.

A remark on this clone: A far larger clone differs by one base, so this is likely a read error. This CDR3 is also generated by other DNA sequences in the sample. The rearrangement links TRGV9 to TRGJ1 or TRGJ2. TCRdb lists no J gene, so it was determined here by aligning the DNA to germline. V was pared by 8 bases and J by 4 bases, with 5 bases of the junction left unmatched. The CDR3 totals 11 residues. Per the germline V gene, CDR1 is GITISATS and CDR2 is ISYDGTV (reference sequence). The CDR3 DNA reads TGTGCCTTGTACCTCTATTATAAGAAACTCTTT. Translated: CALYLYYKKLF.

This clone was seen more than once but under ten times. This likely reflects a read error, since a far larger clone is one base away. Additional DNA sequences in this sample encode the identical CDR3. The J gene is TRGJP, the V gene TRGV9. The J gene is not listed in TCRdb, so it was assigned here from a DNA match to germline. CDR1 and CDR2 from the germline V gene are GITISATS and ISYDGTV (reference sequence). The CDR3 length is 15 residues. CDR3 nucleotides: TGTGCCTTGTGGGATGTCGAGTTGGGCAAGAAAATCAAGGTATTT. Translated, it gives CALWDVELGKKIKVF.

This clone occurred many times. V usage is TRGV9 and J usage is TRGJP. With V trimmed by 0 bases and J by 6 bases, 11 bases remained unmatched. CDR1 GITISATS and CDR2 ISYDGTV come from the germline V gene (reference sequence). This CDR3 comprises 19 residues. CDR3 sequence reads: CALWEVTPWGELGKKIKVF. CDR3 DNA: TGTGCCTTGTGGGAGGTGACCCCCTGGGGAGAGTTGGGCAAAAAAATCAAGGTATTT.

Concerning this clone: One base separates it from a far larger clone, so it is likely a read error. The same CDR3 can be traced to other DNA sequences in this sample. CDR3 nucleotide sequence: TGTGCCACCTGGGACAGGCCCACCGGTGGCTGGTTCAAGATATTT. The encoded protein is CATWDRPTGGWFKIF. This chain connects TRGV3 to TRGJP1. The J gene, left out of TCRdb, was set here by checking the DNA against germline. From germline, CDR1 is VTNTFY and CDR2 YDVSTARD (reference sequence). This CDR3 has 15 residues. The V segment lost 0 bases and the J segment 11 bases; nucleotides outside the gene matches: 12.

V and J are TRGV9 and TRGJ1 or TRGJ2. Assignment of the J gene here rests on matching the DNA to germline, because TCRdb gives none. Unmatched junction bases numbered 8, after V lost 2 bases and J lost 7 bases. The CDR3 runs to 13 residues. CDR1 and CDR2 from the germline V gene are GITISATS and ISYDGTV (reference sequence). CDR3 protein: CALWEGRTYKKLF. CDR3 sequence (DNA): TGTGCCTTGTGGGAGGGCAGAACATATAAGAAACTCTTT.

Concerning this clone: For this DNA, TCRdb reports the protein of a much larger clone, which diverges at residue 6, most likely from a read error; the protein presented here is translated directly from the DNA. This sample also contains other DNA sequences that code for the same CDR3. The chain combines TRGV9 with TRGJP. The J gene is absent in TCRdb and was assigned here via DNA matching to germline. Per the germline V gene, CDR1 is GITISATS and CDR2 is ISYDGTV (reference sequence). The CDR3 has 16 residues. CDR3 protein: CALWENGELGKKIKVF. The CDR3 DNA reads TGTGCCTTATGGGAAAACGGTGAGTTGGGCAAAAAAATCAAGGTATTT.

This clone was seen only a few times. The protein TCRdb gives is from a much larger clone and does not agree with this DNA's translation at residue 15, likely a read error; the protein shown here comes from the DNA. The genes are TRGV3 and TRGJP2. The J gene, left out of TCRdb, was set here by checking the DNA against germline. The CDR3 covers 18 residues. Germline V gives CDR1 VTNTFY, CDR2 YDVSTARD (reference sequence). As DNA, the CDR3 is TGTGCCACCTGGGACGCCCTCCCCCCTCATAGTAGTGATTGGACCAAGACGTTT. It translates to CATWDALPPHSSDWTKTF.

This clone was recorded a few times. The limits of the CDR3 on the DNA are not certain, so only TCRdb's listed CDR3 is given. The V gene is TRGV9, but the J gene lacks a call. In germline, CDR1 is GITISATS, CDR2 ISYDGTV (reference sequence). The length of the CDR3 is 31 amino acids, counting both ends. The CDR3 loop reads CALWEVPIIRNSLAVEQHLLSQVSIGRIQHF.

Details on this clone: The protein TCRdb lists belongs to a much larger clone and differs from this DNA's translation at residue 12, which points to a read error; the protein shown is made from the DNA. The chain couples TRGV3 to TRGJP1. Per the germline V gene, CDR1 is VTNTFY and CDR2 is YDVSTARD (reference sequence). The CDR3 is 15 residues long. CDR3 region: CATWDRPTGGWLKIF. The CDR3, as DNA: TGTGCCACCTGGGACAGGCCCACCGGTGGTTGGCTCAAGATATTT.

Comment on this clone: A far larger clone is off by one base, so a read error is likely. It is unclear where the CDR3 begins or ends on the DNA, so no DNA is shown, and the CDR3 is as TCRdb lists it. The V gene call is TRGV8, and the J gene call is absent. Both ends counted, the CDR3 spans 32 residues. Germline V CDR1 and CDR2: VENAVY, YDSYNSRV. The chain's CDR3 is CATWDGDFIIRNSLAVEQHLLSQVSIGRIQHF.

The sample holds a few counts of this clone. TCRdb records a much larger clone's protein for this DNA, with a difference at residues 17 and 18 that likely arises from a read error; the protein given is the translation of the DNA. The CDR3 DNA sequence: TGTGCCTTGTGGGGGAGTAAAGGGTCCCGCTGGTCTCAAGAGTTGGGCGAAGAAATCAAGGTATTT. Translated, it gives CALWGSKGSRWSQELGEEIKVF. The chain carries TRGV9 and TRGJP. TCRdb is silent on the J gene; assignment here came from matching the DNA to germline. This CDR3 region has 22 residues. V gave up 5 bases and J gave up 20 bases; unmatched junction bases: 39. From germline, CDR1 is GITISATS and CDR2 ISYDGTV (reference sequence).

The rearrangement joins TRGV9 to TRGJ1 or TRGJ2. No J gene is reported in TCRdb; it was inferred here by comparing the DNA with germline. This CDR3 contains 11 residues. The germline gives CDR1 GITISATS, CDR2 ISYDGTV (reference sequence). The V gene end was trimmed by 2 bases and the J gene end by 10 bases; junction bases not matched to a gene: 5. The CDR3 region is CALWEGGKKLF. DNA for the CDR3: TGTGCCTTGTGGGAGGGTGGCAAGAAACTCTTT.

This clone has more than one count but fewer than ten. The TCRdb record carries a much larger clone's protein, which differs from this DNA's translation at residue 8; a read error is the likely cause, and the protein listed here is the DNA translation. This sequence joins TRGV2 and TRGJ1 or TRGJ2. No J gene is reported in TCRdb; it was inferred here by comparing the DNA with germline. J was trimmed by 3 bases and V by 0 bases; bases with no gene match: 5. The CDR3 is made up of 14 amino acids. Germline values: CDR1 EGSNGY, CDR2 YDSYNSKV. The chain's CDR3 is CATWDGRSYYKKLF. As DNA, the CDR3 is TGTGCCACCTGGGACGGGCGGAGTTATTATAAGAAACTCTTT.

Worth noting for this clone: A far larger clone is just one base off, so this is likely a read error. J is TRGJ1 or TRGJ2 and V is TRGV9. The CDR3 runs to 13 residues. Germline CDR1 is GITISATS and CDR2 is ISYDGTV (reference sequence). The CDR3 sequence: CALWEVEFGRKLF. The CDR3 bases are TGTGCCTTGTGGGAGGTGGAATTCGGGAGGAAACTTTTT.

This clone was recorded a few times. This likely stems from a read error, as it lies one base from a far larger clone. Within the sample, other DNA sequences also encode this same CDR3. Here the CDR3 DNA reads TGTGCCTTGTGGGAGAGGAATAAGAAACTCTTT. It codes for CALWERNKKLF. V usage is TRGV9 and J usage is TRGJ1 or TRGJ2. TCRdb carries no J gene annotation; the J gene was assigned here by matching the DNA with germline. V lost 3 bases to trimming and J lost 8 bases; unmatched junction nucleotides: 4. CDR1 is GITISATS, CDR2 ISYDGTV, per germline (reference sequence). The CDR3 runs 11 residues.

This clone was seen a handful of times. This likely came from a read error, as a far larger clone is one base away. This specimen includes other DNA sequences encoding the same CDR3. This CDR3 is CATWEGVWGTGWFKIF. The CDR3 DNA reads as TGTGCCACCTGGGAGGGGGTTTGGGGCACTGGTTGGTTCAAGATATTT. V is TRGV4 and J is TRGJP1. The J gene was not available in TCRdb and was assigned here by matching the DNA to germline segments. Looked up from germline, CDR1 is EGSTGY and CDR2 is YDSYTSSV. The ends lost 4 bases at V and 4 bases at J; junction bases unmatched: 12. The CDR3 extends over 16 amino acids.

This clone occurred a few times. TCRdb lists the protein of a much larger clone for this DNA, which differs at residue 8, so this is likely a read error; the protein given here is translated from the DNA itself. V gene TRGV9 combines with J gene TRGJ1 or TRGJ2. No J segment appears in TCRdb, so it was assigned here by matching the sequence to germline. Trimming removed 1 base from V and 3 bases from J; junction bases left unmatched: 6. The CDR3 totals 14 residues. Germline CDR1 GITISATS, CDR2 ISYDGTV (reference sequence). The CDR3 nucleotides read TGTGCCTTGTGGGAGGTTGGGGCTTATTATAAGAAACTCTTT. Protein: CALWEVGAYYKKLF.

This clone showed up just a few times. The protein TCRdb lists belongs to a much larger clone and differs from this DNA's translation at residue 10, which points to a read error; the protein shown is made from the DNA. The rearrangement uses TRGV9 and TRGJP. Germline loops: CDR1 GITISATS, CDR2 ISYDGTV (reference sequence). The CDR3 has 16 amino acids. In nucleotides, the CDR3 is TGTGCCTTGTGGGAGGCGATAGAGTTGGACAAAAAAATCAAGGTATTT. Translated: CALWEAIELDKKIKVF.

This clone came up a few times. The TCRdb protein comes from a much larger clone and disagrees with this DNA's translation at residue 12, likely due to a read error; the protein given here is derived from the DNA. The V gene was identified as TRGV9, while no J gene was called. Germline loops: CDR1 GITISATS, CDR2 ISYDGTV (reference sequence). CDR3 length: 14 amino acids. CDR3 nucleotides: TGTGCCTTGTGGGAGGTGTCCGATTATTATAAGGAACTCTTT. This sequence encodes CALWEVSDYYKELF.